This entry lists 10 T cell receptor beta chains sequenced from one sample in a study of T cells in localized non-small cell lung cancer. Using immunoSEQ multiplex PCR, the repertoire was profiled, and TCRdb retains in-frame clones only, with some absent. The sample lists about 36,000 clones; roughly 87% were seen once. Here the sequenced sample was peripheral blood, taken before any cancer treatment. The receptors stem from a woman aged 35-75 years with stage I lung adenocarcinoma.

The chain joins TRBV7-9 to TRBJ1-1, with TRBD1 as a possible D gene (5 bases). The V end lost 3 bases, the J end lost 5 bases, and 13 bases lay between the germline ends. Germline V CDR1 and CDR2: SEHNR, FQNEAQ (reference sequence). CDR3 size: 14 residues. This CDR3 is CASSFNPQGTEAFF. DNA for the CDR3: TGTGCCAGCAGCTTTAATCCCCAGGGAACTGAAGCTTTCTTT.

The CDR3 sequence: CASSPQGLSYEQYF. The CDR3 DNA sequence: TGTGCCAGCTCACCCCAAGGGCTTTCCTACGAGCAGTACTTC. This chain joins TRBV18 and TRBJ2-7; D gene unclear. V was pared by 3 bases and J by 1 base, with 10 bases between. CDR1 and CDR2 from the germline V gene are KGHSH and LQKENI. The CDR3 has 14 amino acids.

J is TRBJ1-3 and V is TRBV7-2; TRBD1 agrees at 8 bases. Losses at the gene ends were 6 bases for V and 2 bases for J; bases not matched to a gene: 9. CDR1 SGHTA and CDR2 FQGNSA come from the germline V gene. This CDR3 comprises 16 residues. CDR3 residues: CASRQMGQVAGNTIYF. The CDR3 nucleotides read TGTGCCAGCAGGCAAATGGGACAGGTAGCTGGAAACACCATATATTTT. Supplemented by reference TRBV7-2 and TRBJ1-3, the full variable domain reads GAGVSQSPSNKVTEKGKDVELRCDPISGHTALYWYRQSLGQGLEFLIYFQGNSAPDKSGLPSDRFSAERTGGSVSTLTIQRTQQEDSAVYLCASRQMGQVAGNTIYFGEGSWLTVV.

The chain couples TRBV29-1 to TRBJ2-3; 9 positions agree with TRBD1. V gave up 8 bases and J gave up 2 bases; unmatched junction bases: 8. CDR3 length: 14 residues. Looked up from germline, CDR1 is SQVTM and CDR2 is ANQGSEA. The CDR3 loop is CSWGQGSPTDTQYF. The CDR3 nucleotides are TGCAGCTGGGGACAGGGTTCCCCCACAGATACGCAGTATTTT.

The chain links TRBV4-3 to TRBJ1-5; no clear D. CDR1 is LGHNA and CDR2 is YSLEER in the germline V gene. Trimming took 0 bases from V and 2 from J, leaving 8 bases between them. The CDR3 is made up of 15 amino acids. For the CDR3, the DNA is TGCGCCAGCAGCCAAGATTTTAGGGGCAATCAGCCCCAGCATTTT. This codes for CASSQDFRGNQPQHF.

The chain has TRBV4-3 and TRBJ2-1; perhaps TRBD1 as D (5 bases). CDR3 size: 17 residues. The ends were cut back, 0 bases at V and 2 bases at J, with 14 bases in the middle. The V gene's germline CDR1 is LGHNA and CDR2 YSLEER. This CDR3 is CASSQDYQGTTYNEQFF. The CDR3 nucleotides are TGCGCCAGCAGCCAAGATTATCAGGGAACCACCTACAATGAGCAGTTCTTC.

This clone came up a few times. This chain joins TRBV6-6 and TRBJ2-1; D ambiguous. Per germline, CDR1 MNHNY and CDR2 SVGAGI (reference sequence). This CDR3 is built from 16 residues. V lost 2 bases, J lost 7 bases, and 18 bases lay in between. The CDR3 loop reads CASSYRDGPVGNEQFF. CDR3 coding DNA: TGTGCCAGCAGTTACCGAGACGGACCAGTGGGAAATGAGCAGTTCTTC.

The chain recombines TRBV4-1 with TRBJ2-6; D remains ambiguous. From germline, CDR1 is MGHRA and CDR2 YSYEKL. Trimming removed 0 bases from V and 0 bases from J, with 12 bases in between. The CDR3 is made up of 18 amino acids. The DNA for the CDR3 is TGCGCCAGCAGCCAAGATAAAGCCGTACGCTCTGGGGCCAACGTCCTGACTTTC. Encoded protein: CASSQDKAVRSGANVLTF.

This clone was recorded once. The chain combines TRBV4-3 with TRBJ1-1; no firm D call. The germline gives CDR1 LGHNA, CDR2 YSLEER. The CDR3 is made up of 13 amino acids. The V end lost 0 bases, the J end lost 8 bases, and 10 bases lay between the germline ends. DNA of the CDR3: TGCGCCAGCAGCCAAGATTTGGGCGCGGAAGCTTTCTTT. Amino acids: CASSQDLGAEAFF.

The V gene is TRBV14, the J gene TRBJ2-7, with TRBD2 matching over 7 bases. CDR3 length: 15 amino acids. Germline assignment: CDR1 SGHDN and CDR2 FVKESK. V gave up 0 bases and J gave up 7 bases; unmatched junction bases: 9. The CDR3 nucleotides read TGTGCCAGCAGCCAAGATTTGCGGGGGTCTCGGGAGCAGTACTTC. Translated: CASSQDLRGSREQYF.